This entry lists 30 T cell receptor beta chains sequenced from one sample in a study of regulatory T cells in long-lasting Graves disease. HTBI primers from iRepertoire and Arm-PCR of CDR3 regions yielded the TCR beta libraries. TCRdb re-analysed the multiplex PCR reads in MiXCR, keeping a single row per CDR3 protein. The repertoire holds around 450,000 distinct CDR3 sequences, with around a fifth as singletons. Time point here: persistent/refractory GD, antithyroid drugs over 5 years with positive TRAb. TCR sequences were obtained from RNA taken from PBMCs. The sequencing here drew on peripheral blood mononuclear cells (PBMCs), taken when the disease was refractory, from a patient treated with antithyroid drugs. The receptors were gathered from a female donor with Graves disease.

The CDR3 region has the DNA TGTGCCAGCAGCCCTAAGGACAGGGAGGCCAACACTGAAGCTTTCTTT. Translating gives CASSPKDREANTEAFF. The chain couples TRBV7-9 to TRBJ1-1; 8 nucleotides agree with TRBD1. Trimming at V came to 5 bases and at J to 2 bases, leaving 10 bases not matched to a gene. This CDR3 comprises 16 residues. The germline V gene encodes CDR1 SEHNR and CDR2 FQNEAQ (reference sequence).

In its sample, this clonotype was seen many times. The V call is TRBV12-3 or TRBV12-4, the J call TRBJ1-2; D might be TRBD1 (5 bases). The CDR3 totals 14 residues. The germline V and J ends were trimmed by 4 bases and 7 bases, with 16 bases remaining between them. The CDR3 DNA reads TGTGCCAGCAGTTGGGGTCTTACAGGTTCTGGCTACACCTTC. Protein: CASSWGLTGSGYTF.

This clonotype was detected a few times. This may be a read error: a much more frequent sequence differs by one nucleotide. This chain uses TRBV10-3 with TRBJ2-4, with a tentative D call TRBD2 (5 bases). This CDR3 has 14 residues. Trimming pared 4 bases from V and 2 bases from J, leaving 9 bases between. Germline loops: CDR1 ENHRY, CDR2 SYGVKD. CDR3 nucleotide sequence: TGTGCCATCAGTGTGAGGGAGTCCAAAAACATTCAGTACTTC. Translation: CAISVRESKNIQYF.

The chain recombines TRBV6-1 with TRBJ2-2; 8 nucleotides align to TRBD1. The CDR3 covers 15 residues. CDR1 and CDR2 (germline): MNHNS, SASEGT. V shed 6 bases, J shed 8 bases, and the junction held 11 bases outside the gene matches. CDR3 residues: CASSVGTGEKGELFF. CDR3 coding DNA: TGTGCCAGCAGCGTCGGGACAGGCGAAAAAGGGGAGCTGTTTTTT.

This clonotype occurred a few times. The chain recombines TRBV28 with TRBJ1-5, with D possibly matching TRBD1 (5 bases). Germline CDR1 and CDR2: MDHEN and SYDVKM. The CDR3 length is 15 residues. V gave up 5 bases and J gave up 1 base, with 12 bases separating them. The CDR3: CASSQTRVSNQPQHF. DNA for the CDR3: TGTGCCAGCAGTCAAACCAGGGTCAGCAATCAGCCCCAGCATTTT.

This clonotype has ten or more counts. The rearrangement joins TRBV6-1 to TRBJ2-7; 9 nucleotides line up with TRBD1. Germline V gene sequence: CDR1 MNHNS, CDR2 SASEGT. The CDR3 spans 14 residues. With V trimmed by 6 bases and J by 1 base, 4 bases remained unmatched. This CDR3 is CASSAGTGSYEQYF. The DNA for the CDR3 is TGTGCCAGCAGCGCCGGGACAGGGTCCTACGAGCAGTACTTC.

This sequence joins TRBV6-9 and TRBJ1-3; D gene uncertain. CDR3 length: 16 residues. Germline-derived CDR1 and CDR2 are MNHGY and SVAAGI. Trimming stripped 3 bases from V and 2 bases from J, with 14 bases between. DNA of the CDR3: TGTGCCAGCAGTTACAGTCGACTTCTCCCTGGAAACACCATATATTTT. It encodes CASSYSRLLPGNTIYF.

In regard to this clonotype: A single base separates this from a much larger clone, so it may be a read error. The chain recombines TRBV6-1 with TRBJ1-1, with D possibly matching TRBD1 (6 bases). This CDR3 has 12 residues. V was shortened by 7 bases and J by 4 bases, with 10 bases between the two germline ends. Germline V lookup: CDR1 MNHNS, CDR2 SASEGT. CDR3 in DNA: TGTGCCAGCAATGACAGGAGCACTGAAGCTTTCTTT. Its translation is CASNDRSTEAFF.

This clonotype was detected many times. This sequence joins TRBV2 and TRBJ2-7; the match to TRBD1 covers 8 bases. Germline V gives CDR1 SNHLY, CDR2 FYNNEI. The trim removed 7 bases at V and 2 bases at J, leaving 4 bases unmatched. The CDR3 has 13 residues. CDR3 DNA: TGTGCCAGCAATGGACAGGGAACCTACGAGCAGTACTTC. This codes for CASNGQGTYEQYF.

This clonotype has a count of ten or more. The chain carries TRBV6-5 and TRBJ2-5; 8 bases are shared with TRBD1. The CDR3 has 16 amino acids. In germline, CDR1 is MNHEY, CDR2 SVGAGI. With V trimmed by 0 bases and J by 3 bases, 6 bases remained unmatched. CDR3 region: CASSYSGGTGKETQYF. DNA of the CDR3: TGTGCCAGCAGTTACTCGGGCGGGACAGGAAAAGAGACCCAGTACTTC.

The chain uses TRBV11-3 and TRBJ2-7, with a tentative D call TRBD2 (5 bases). The CDR3 runs to 15 residues. Germline V gene data show CDR1 as SGHNT and CDR2 as YENEEA. V gave up 1 base and J gave up 2 bases, with 12 bases separating them. The DNA for the CDR3 is TGTGCCAGCAGCTTAGCTGGAGGAGTCGCCTACGAGCAGTACTTC. Encoded protein: CASSLAGGVAYEQYF.

The J gene is TRBJ2-7, the V gene TRBV19; D might be TRBD1 or TRBD2, each matching 5 bases. CDR3 length: 13 residues. V was shortened by 5 bases and J by 8 bases, with 16 bases between the two germline ends. CDR1 LNHDA and CDR2 SQIVND come from the germline V gene (reference sequence). The CDR3: CASSSGAPRQQYF. DNA for the CDR3: TGTGCCAGTAGTTCCGGGGCCCCGCGCCAGCAGTACTTC.

The rearrangement links TRBV5-1 to TRBJ2-7; perhaps D is TRBD1 or TRBD2 (6 bases each). The CDR3 runs 16 residues. CDR1 and CDR2 from the germline V gene are SGHRS and YFSETQ. V shed 4 bases and J shed 4 bases, with 21 bases lying between them. CDR3 loop: CASSLPGAGGVYEQYF. The CDR3 DNA sequence: TGCGCCAGCAGCCTTCCAGGGGCAGGAGGGGTTTACGAGCAGTACTTC.

This chain links TRBV6-1 with TRBJ2-2; D may correspond to TRBD1 or TRBD2 (5 bases each). The germline V gene encodes CDR1 MNHNS and CDR2 SASEGT. This CDR3 spans 14 amino acids. V lost 10 bases and J 7 bases, leaving 19 bases between the germline ends. The CDR3 DNA is TGTGCCACCGGGGCTGGCAGGGTTATCGGGGAGCTGTTTTTT. This translates into CATGAGRVIGELFF.

The chain recombines TRBV3-1 with TRBJ1-1; a weak D match, TRBD1 (5 bases). There are 16 residues in the CDR3. The ends were cut back, 1 base at V and 1 base at J, with 13 bases in the middle. Germline CDR1 reads LGHDT; CDR2 reads YNNKEL (reference sequence). CDR3 loop: CASSQAGQTRNTEAFF. The DNA for the CDR3 is TGTGCCAGCAGCCAAGCTGGACAAACACGGAACACTGAAGCTTTCTTT. The full variable domain, with the rest looked up from reference TRBV3-1 and TRBJ1-1, is DTAVSQTPKYLVTQMGNDKSIKCEQNLGHDTMYWYKQDSKKFLKIMFSYNNKELIINETVPNRFSPKSPDKAHLNLHINSLELGDSAVYFCASSQAGQTRNTEAFFGQGTRLTVV.

In regard to this clonotype: This could be a read error, since a much larger clone is one nucleotide away. V is TRBV28 and J is TRBJ2-5, with D tentatively TRBD1 or TRBD2 (5 bases each). From germline, CDR1 is MDHEN and CDR2 SYDVKM. The length of the CDR3 is 15 residues. Between the trimmed V and J ends, which lost 4 bases and 4 bases, there was a span of 16 bases. The CDR3 loop is CASSSSGRGRETQYF. The CDR3 DNA reads as TGTGCCAGCAGTTCATCTGGCCGGGGCCGAGAGACCCAGTACTTC.

This clonotype was detected many times. The chain recombines TRBV6-5 with TRBJ2-7, with unresolved D. CDR1 and CDR2 (germline): MNHEY, SVGAGI. Trimming removed 3 bases at V and 6 bases at J, with 9 bases between. The length of the CDR3 is 12 residues. The CDR3 is CASSYKGREQYF. CDR3 nucleotides: TGTGCCAGCAGTTATAAAGGACGCGAGCAGTACTTC.

This clonotype was counted a few times. The V call is TRBV11-3, the J call TRBJ2-3; no definite D call. The germline V gene encodes CDR1 SGHNT and CDR2 YENEEA. CDR3 length: 13 residues. V was shortened by 5 bases and J by 3 bases, with 9 bases between the two germline ends. The CDR3 reads CASSPRETDTQYF. In DNA, the CDR3 is TGTGCCAGCAGCCCGAGAGAGACAGATACGCAGTATTTT.

This clonotype was counted many times. The CDR3 coding sequence is TGTGCCAGCAGTTTCTTGGGGGCTTTGACTGAAGCTTTCTTT. Translating gives CASSFLGALTEAFF. This sequence joins TRBV27 and TRBJ1-1; tentatively, D is TRBD1 (6 bases). In germline, CDR1 is MNHEY, CDR2 SMNVEV (reference sequence). The CDR3 contains 14 residues. V was clipped by 3 bases and J by 5 bases, with 13 bases between them.

This clonotype was seen at least ten times. The chain is built from TRBV28 and TRBJ1-1; TRBD1 aligns across 8 bases. Unmatched junction bases numbered 3, after V lost 8 bases and J lost 4 bases. The CDR3 consists of 12 residues. The germline CDR1 and CDR2 sequences are MDHEN and SYDVKM. As DNA, the CDR3 is TGTGCCAGCCTACAGGGGGGCACTGAAGCTTTCTTT. Its translation: CASLQGGTEAFF.

The sample holds many counts of this clonotype. The CDR3 sequence is CASSPAGELFF. The DNA of the CDR3 is TGTGCCAGCAGTCCTGCCGGGGAGCTGTTTTTT. The chain employs TRBV12-3 or TRBV12-4 and TRBJ2-2; no definite D call. Trimming took 5 bases from V and 6 from J, leaving 4 bases between them. The CDR3 is 11 residues long.

At least ten counts were recorded for this clonotype. The chain combines TRBV12-3 or TRBV12-4 with TRBJ1-6; TRBD1 matches 11 bases. The CDR3 runs to 14 residues. Trimming at V came to 3 bases and at J to 8 bases, leaving 0 bases not matched to a gene. The DNA for the CDR3 is TGTGCCAGCAGTTTGGGACAGGGGGATTCACCCCTCCACTTT. Its translation: CASSLGQGDSPLHF.

The rearrangement joins TRBV5-4 to TRBJ1-6; D perhaps matches TRBD1 (6 bases). CDR1 SGHNT and CDR2 YYREEE come from the germline V gene (reference sequence). The CDR3 runs 14 residues. Trimming stripped 1 base from V and 7 bases from J, with 9 bases between. DNA for the CDR3: TGTGCCAGCAGCTTGAGACAGGCCAATTCACCCCTCCACTTT. The encoded protein is CASSLRQANSPLHF.

The chain's CDR3 is CASSVSGAAFNEQFF. The DNA of the CDR3 is TGTGCCAGCAGCGTTAGCGGAGCGGCCTTCAATGAGCAGTTCTTC. The V and J genes are TRBV11-2 and TRBJ2-1; a possible D gene is TRBD2 (6 bases). The V and J ends lost 5 bases and 6 bases respectively, with 17 bases between them. The CDR3 is 15 amino acids. Germline V gene data show CDR1 as SGHAT and CDR2 as FQNNGV.

This clonotype has a count of ten or more. V gene TRBV6-5 combines with J gene TRBJ1-2; TRBD1 matches at 7 bases. Trimming cost V 4 bases and J 4 bases; bases outside gene matches: 6. The germline V gene encodes CDR1 MNHEY and CDR2 SVGAGI. The CDR3 loop spans 14 amino acids. CDR3 bases: TGTGCCAGCAGTTTGAGGGGGCGCGGCTATGGCTACACCTTC. Protein sequence: CASSLRGRGYGYTF.

This clonotype occurred many times. The V and J genes are TRBV6-9 and TRBJ1-1; D ambiguous. Germline CDR1 and CDR2: MNHGY and SVAAGI. The CDR3 is made up of 14 amino acids. V was pared by 2 bases and J by 7 bases, with 14 bases between. The CDR3 bases are TGTGCCAGCAGTTATCCGGGCCGCGCCATTGAAGCTTTCTTT. As protein: CASSYPGRAIEAFF.

The gene calls are TRBV5-1 and TRBJ1-1, with 9 bases matching TRBD1. Trimming took 4 bases from V and 3 from J; bases not matched to a gene: 4. CDR1 is SGHRS and CDR2 is YFSETQ in the germline V gene. This CDR3 contains 14 residues. CDR3 bases: TGCGCCAGCAGCCCAGGGACAGGGTACACTGAAGCTTTCTTT. It encodes CASSPGTGYTEAFF.

This clonotype came up many times. The genes are TRBV7-2 and TRBJ2-4; 8 bases line up with TRBD1. Per the germline V gene, CDR1 is SGHTA and CDR2 is FQGNSA. The CDR3 is 12 residues long. Trimming took 3 bases from V and 8 from J; bases not matched to a gene: 0. The DNA for the CDR3 is TGTGCCAGCAGCTTGACAGGGGACATTCAGTACTTC. Translation gives CASSLTGDIQYF.

The genes are TRBV7-9 and TRBJ1-1; D unresolved. With 1 base removed from V and 1 base from J, the gap between germline ends came to 22 bases. The CDR3 extends over 19 amino acids. Germline V CDR1 and CDR2: SEHNR, FQNEAQ (reference sequence). The CDR3 loop is CASSLEVMVGRTGNTEAFF. CDR3 nucleotide sequence: TGTGCCAGCAGCTTAGAGGTAATGGTGGGCCGAACTGGGAACACTGAAGCTTTCTTT.

This clonotype was recorded many times. The chain recombines TRBV20-1 with TRBJ1-2, with TRBD1 matching 8 bases. The V segment lost 3 bases and the J segment 7 bases; nucleotides outside the gene matches: 10. Germline V CDR1 and CDR2: DFQATT, SNEGSKA (reference sequence). The CDR3 totals 14 residues. The CDR3 loop is CSASAFVDRAGYTF. DNA for the CDR3: TGCAGTGCTAGTGCCTTCGTGGACAGGGCTGGCTACACCTTC.